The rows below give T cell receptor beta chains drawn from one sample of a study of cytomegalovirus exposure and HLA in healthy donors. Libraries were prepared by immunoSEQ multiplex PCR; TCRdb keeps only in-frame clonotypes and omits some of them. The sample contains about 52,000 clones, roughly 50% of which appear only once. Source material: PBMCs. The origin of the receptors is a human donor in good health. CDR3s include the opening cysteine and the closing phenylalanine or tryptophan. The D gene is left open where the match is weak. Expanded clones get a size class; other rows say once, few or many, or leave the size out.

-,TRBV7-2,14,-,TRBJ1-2,CASSLNRDNYGYTF,TGTGCCAGCAGCTTAAACAGGGATAACTATGGCTACACCTTC
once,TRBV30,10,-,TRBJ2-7,CAWGSGEQYF,TGTGCCTGGGGATCGGGAGAGCAGTACTTC
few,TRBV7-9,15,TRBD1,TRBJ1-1,CASSPRTGANTEAFF,TGTGCCAGCAGCCCCCGGACAGGGGCGAACACTGAAGCTTTCTTT
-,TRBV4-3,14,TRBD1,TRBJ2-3,CASSQDRGRDTQYF,TGCGCCAGCAGCCAGGACAGGGGGCGAGATACGCAGTATTTT
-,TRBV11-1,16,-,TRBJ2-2,CASSLLAGDDTGELFF,TGTGCCAGCAGCTTATTAGCAGGGGACGACACCGGGGAGCTGTTTTTT
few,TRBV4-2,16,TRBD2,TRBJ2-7,CASSQEFGGGFYEQYF,TGTGCCAGCAGCCAAGAGTTCGGGGGGGGCTTCTACGAGCAGTACTTC
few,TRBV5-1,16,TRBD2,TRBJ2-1,CASSAAVAGGSHEQFF,TGCGCCAGCAGCGCCGCCGTAGCGGGGGGCAGCCATGAGCAGTTCTTC
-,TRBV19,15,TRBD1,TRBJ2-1,CASSIGTGAYNEQFF,TGTGCCAGTAGTATTGGGACAGGGGCATACAATGAGCAGTTCTTC
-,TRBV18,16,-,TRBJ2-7,CASSLKWPGGQYEQYF,TGTGCCAGCTCACTGAAATGGCCGGGGGGCCAGTACGAGCAGTACTTC
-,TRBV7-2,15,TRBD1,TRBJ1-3,CASSHSRTGDNTIYF,TGTGCCAGCAGCCACTCCAGGACAGGGGATAACACCATATATTTT
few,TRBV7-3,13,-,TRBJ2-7,CASSTSTGPEQYF,TGTGCCAGCAGCACATCGACAGGACCCGAGCAGTACTTC
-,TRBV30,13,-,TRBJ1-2,CAWSSQGTEGYTF,TGTGCCTGGAGCTCCCAAGGGACTGAGGGCTACACCTTC
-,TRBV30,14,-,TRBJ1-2,CAWSVDRLSYGYPF,TGTGCCTGGAGTGTCGACAGATTGAGCTATGGCTACCCCTTC
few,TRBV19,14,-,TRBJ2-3,CASSRDGGTDTQYF,TGTGCCAGTAGTCGGGATGGGGGCACAGATACGCAGTATTTT